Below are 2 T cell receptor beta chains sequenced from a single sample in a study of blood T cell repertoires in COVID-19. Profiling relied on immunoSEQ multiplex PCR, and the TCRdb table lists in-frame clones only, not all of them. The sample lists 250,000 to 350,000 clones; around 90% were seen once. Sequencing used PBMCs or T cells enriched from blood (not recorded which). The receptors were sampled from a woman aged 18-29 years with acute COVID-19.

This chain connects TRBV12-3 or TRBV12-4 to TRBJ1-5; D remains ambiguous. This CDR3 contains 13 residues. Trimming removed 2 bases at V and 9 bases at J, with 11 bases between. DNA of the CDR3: TGTGCCAGCAGTTTATGGCAGGACTTGCCCCAGCATTTT. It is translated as CASSLWQDLPQHF.

CDR3 region: CASTPVSRLAVNTGELFF. The CDR3 region has the DNA TGTGCCAGTACCCCGGTTTCCCGACTAGCGGTGAACACCGGGGAGCTGTTTTTT. V usage is TRBV19 and J usage is TRBJ2-2; TRBD2 matches at 9 bases. CDR1 LNHDA and CDR2 SQIVND come from the germline V gene (reference sequence). The ends lost 7 bases at V and 1 base at J; junction bases unmatched: 13. The CDR3 spans 18 residues. Combining the CDR3 with reference TRBV19 and TRBJ2-2 gives the whole variable domain DGGITQSPKYLFRKEGQNVTLSCEQNLNHDAMYWYRQDPGQGLRLIYYSQIVNDFQKGDIAEGYSVSREKKESFPLTVTSAQKNPTAFYLCASTPVSRLAVNTGELFFGEGSRLTVL.